Listed below are T cell receptor beta chains from one sample, sequenced in a study of T cells in Graves' hyperthyroidism and ophthalmopathy. TCRdb reprocessed the multiplex PCR reads via MiXCR and lists one record per CDR3 protein. The sample lists 550,000 to 700,000 distinct CDR3 sequences; approximately 14% were seen once. The sequenced material came from blood. These receptors originate from a woman aged 35 to 49 with Graves' ophthalmopathy. Each CDR3 is given with its conserved first and last residue. Fields, in order: J gene, D gene, V gene, clone size, CDR3 protein, CDR3 DNA. A D gene is named only where the DNA matches it firmly. Clone size appears in some rows only: once, few, many, or a class for an expanded clone.

j_call: TRBJ2-7
d_call: NA
v_call: TRBV28
clone_size: many
cdr3_aa: CASSFPPGSVGYEQYF
cdr3_nt: TGTGCCAGCAGTTTCCCTCCAGGTTCCGTTGGCTACGAGCAGTACTTC

j_call: TRBJ2-6
d_call: NA
v_call: TRBV27
clone_size: NA
cdr3_aa: CASSLSQGSGANVLTF
cdr3_nt: TGTGCCAGCAGTCTATCACAGGGCTCTGGGGCCAACGTCCTGACTTTC

j_call: TRBJ1-1
d_call: TRBD1
v_call: TRBV6-5
clone_size: many
cdr3_aa: CASRLGQGGTEAFF
cdr3_nt: TGTGCCAGCAGACTCGGACAGGGAGGAACTGAAGCTTTCTTT

j_call: TRBJ2-3
d_call: NA
v_call: TRBV5-5
clone_size: NA
cdr3_aa: CASSFTGRTDTQYF
cdr3_nt: TGTGCCAGCAGCTTTACGGGGCGCACAGATACGCAGTATTTT

j_call: TRBJ2-5
d_call: TRBD1
v_call: TRBV11-2
clone_size: NA
cdr3_aa: CASAAPTGRQETQYF
cdr3_nt: TGTGCCAGCGCCGCACCGACAGGGCGGCAAGAGACCCAGTACTTC

j_call: TRBJ1-2
d_call: TRBD1
v_call: TRBV29-1
clone_size: many
cdr3_aa: CSAVDRGGFGYTF
cdr3_nt: TGCAGCGCTGTCGACAGGGGGGGCTTTGGCTACACCTTC

j_call: TRBJ2-5
d_call: TRBD1
v_call: TRBV11-2
clone_size: many
cdr3_aa: CASRSRGKGAEQETQYF
cdr3_nt: TGTGCCAGCAGATCTAGGGGGAAGGGGGCTGAACAAGAGACCCAGTACTTC

j_call: TRBJ1-5
d_call: NA
v_call: TRBV27
clone_size: NA
cdr3_aa: CASSANTVNGNQPQHF
cdr3_nt: TGTGCCAGCAGTGCGAATACAGTAAACGGCAATCAGCCCCAGCATTTT

j_call: TRBJ1-2
d_call: TRBD1
v_call: TRBV15
clone_size: many
cdr3_aa: CATSRDLGQGIYGYTF
cdr3_nt: TGTGCCACCAGCAGAGATTTAGGACAGGGAATCTATGGCTACACCTTC

j_call: TRBJ2-5
d_call: NA
v_call: TRBV2
clone_size: many
cdr3_aa: CASSADSQETQYF
cdr3_nt: TGTGCCAGCAGTGCGGACAGTCAAGAGACCCAGTACTTC